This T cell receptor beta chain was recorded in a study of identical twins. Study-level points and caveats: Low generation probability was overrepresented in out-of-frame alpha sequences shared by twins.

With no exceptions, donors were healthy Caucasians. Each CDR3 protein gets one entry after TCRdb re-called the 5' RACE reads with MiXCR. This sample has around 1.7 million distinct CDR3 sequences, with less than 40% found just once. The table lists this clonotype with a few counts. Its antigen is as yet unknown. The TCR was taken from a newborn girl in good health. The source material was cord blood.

Written as DNA, the CDR3 is TGTGCCAGCAGCCAAGATTTGGCACCCTGGGCAGATACGCAGTATTTT. It yields the protein CASSQDLAPWADTQYF. J is TRBJ2-3 and V is TRBV3-1; no clear D. Trimming pared 0 bases from V and 4 bases from J, leaving 14 bases between. The CDR3 length is 16 residues. Germline loops: CDR1 LGHDT, CDR2 YNNKEL (reference sequence).